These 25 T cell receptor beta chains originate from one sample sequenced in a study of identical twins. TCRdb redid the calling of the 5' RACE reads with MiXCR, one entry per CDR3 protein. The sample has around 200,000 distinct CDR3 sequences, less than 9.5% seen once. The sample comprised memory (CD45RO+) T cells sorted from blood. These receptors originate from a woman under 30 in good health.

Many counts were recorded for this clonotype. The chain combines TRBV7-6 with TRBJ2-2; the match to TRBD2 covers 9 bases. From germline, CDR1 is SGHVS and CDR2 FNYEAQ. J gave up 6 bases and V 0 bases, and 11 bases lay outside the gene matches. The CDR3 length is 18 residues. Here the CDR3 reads CASSLAQYGAGGAGELFF. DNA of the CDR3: TGTGCCAGCAGCTTAGCGCAGTATGGAGCGGGGGGAGCCGGGGAGCTGTTTTTT.

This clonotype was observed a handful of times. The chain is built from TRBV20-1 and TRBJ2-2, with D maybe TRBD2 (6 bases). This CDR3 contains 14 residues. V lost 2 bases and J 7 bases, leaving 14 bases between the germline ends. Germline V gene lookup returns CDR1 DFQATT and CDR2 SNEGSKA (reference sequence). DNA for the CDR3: TGCAGTGCTAGACAGGCTAGCGCTTACGGGGAGCTGTTTTTT. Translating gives CSARQASAYGELFF.

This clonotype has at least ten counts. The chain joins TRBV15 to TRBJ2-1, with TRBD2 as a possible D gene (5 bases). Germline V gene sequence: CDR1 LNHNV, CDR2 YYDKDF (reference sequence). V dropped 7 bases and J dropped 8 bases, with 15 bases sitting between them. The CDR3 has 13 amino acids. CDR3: CATKTWTSHEQFF. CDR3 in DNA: TGTGCCACCAAGACCTGGACTTCCCATGAGCAGTTCTTC.

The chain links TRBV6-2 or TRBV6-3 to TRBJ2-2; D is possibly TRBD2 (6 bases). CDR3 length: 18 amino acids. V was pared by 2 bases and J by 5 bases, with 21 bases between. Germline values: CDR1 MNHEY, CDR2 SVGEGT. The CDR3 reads CASSYRRGLALKTGELFF. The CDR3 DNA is TGTGCCAGCAGTTACCGACGTGGGCTAGCGCTGAAAACCGGGGAGCTGTTTTTT.

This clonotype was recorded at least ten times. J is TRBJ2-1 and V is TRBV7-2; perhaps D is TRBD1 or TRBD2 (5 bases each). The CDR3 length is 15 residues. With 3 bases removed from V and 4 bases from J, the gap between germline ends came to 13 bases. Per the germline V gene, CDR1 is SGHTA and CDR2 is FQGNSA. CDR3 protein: CASSFSGTPYNEQFF. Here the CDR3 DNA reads TGTGCCAGCAGCTTCTCCGGGACGCCGTACAATGAGCAGTTCTTC.

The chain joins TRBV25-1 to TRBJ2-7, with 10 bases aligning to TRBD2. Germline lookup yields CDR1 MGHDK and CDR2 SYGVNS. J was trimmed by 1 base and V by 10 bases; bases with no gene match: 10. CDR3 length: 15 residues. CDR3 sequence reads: CATTWTSGESYEQYF. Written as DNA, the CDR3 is TGTGCCACAACTTGGACTAGCGGAGAATCCTACGAGCAGTACTTC.

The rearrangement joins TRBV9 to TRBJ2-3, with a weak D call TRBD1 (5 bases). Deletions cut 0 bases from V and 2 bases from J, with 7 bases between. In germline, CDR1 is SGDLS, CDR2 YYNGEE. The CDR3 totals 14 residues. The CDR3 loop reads CASSVGQNTDTQYF. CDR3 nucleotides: TGTGCCAGCAGCGTAGGACAGAACACAGATACGCAGTATTTT.

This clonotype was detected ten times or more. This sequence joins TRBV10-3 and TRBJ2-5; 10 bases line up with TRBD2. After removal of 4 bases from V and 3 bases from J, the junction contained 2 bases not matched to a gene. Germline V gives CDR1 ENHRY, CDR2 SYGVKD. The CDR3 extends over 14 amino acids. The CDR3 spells CAISGGTSEETQYF. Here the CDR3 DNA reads TGTGCCATCAGTGGGGGGACTAGCGAAGAGACCCAGTACTTC.

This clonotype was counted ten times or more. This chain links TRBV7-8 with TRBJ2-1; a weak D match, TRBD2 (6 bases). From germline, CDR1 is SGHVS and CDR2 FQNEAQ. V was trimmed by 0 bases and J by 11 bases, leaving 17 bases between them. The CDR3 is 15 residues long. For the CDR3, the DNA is TGTGCCAGCAGCTTAGCGCAATTTATGCGGGGCCAGCAGTTCTTC. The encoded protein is CASSLAQFMRGQQFF.

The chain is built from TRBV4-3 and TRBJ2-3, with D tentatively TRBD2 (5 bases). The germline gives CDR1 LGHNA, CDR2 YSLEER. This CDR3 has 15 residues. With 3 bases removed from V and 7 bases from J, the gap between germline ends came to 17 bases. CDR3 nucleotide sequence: TGCGCCAGCAGCCAGGGTAGCGTTATGGGGAATACGCAGTATTTT. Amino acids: CASSQGSVMGNTQYF.

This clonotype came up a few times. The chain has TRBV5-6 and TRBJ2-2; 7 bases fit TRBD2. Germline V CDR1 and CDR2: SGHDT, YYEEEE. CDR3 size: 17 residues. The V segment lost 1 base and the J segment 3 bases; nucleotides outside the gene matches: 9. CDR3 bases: TGTGCCAGCAGCTTGCTAGTAGAGCGGGACGACACCGGGGAGCTGTTTTTT. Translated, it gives CASSLLVERDDTGELFF.

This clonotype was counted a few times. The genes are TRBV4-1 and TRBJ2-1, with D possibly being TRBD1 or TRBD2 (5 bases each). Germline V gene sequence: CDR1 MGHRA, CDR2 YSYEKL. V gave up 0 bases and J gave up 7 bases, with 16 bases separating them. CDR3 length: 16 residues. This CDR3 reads CASSQDGAASLNEQFF. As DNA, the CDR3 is TGCGCCAGCAGCCAAGACGGGGCTGCTAGTCTAAATGAGCAGTTCTTC.

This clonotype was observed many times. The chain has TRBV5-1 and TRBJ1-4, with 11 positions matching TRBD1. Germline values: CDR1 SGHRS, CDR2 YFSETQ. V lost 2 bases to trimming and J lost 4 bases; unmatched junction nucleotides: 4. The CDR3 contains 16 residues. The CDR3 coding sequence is TGCGCCAGCAGCTTCGGGACAGGGGGTATTAATGAAAAACTGTTTTTT. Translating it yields CASSFGTGGINEKLFF.

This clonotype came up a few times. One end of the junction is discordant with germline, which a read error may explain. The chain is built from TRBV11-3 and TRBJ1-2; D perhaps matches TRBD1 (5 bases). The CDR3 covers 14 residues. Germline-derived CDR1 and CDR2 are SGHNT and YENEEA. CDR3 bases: TGTGCCAGCAACTTATCAGGGACTTATTATGGCTACACCTTC. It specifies CASNLSGTYYGYTF.

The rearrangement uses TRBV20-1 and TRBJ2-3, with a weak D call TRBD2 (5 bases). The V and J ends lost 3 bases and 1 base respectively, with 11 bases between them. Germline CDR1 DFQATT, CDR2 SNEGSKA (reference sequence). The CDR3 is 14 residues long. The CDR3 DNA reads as TGCAGTGCTAGCTCTAGCCGGGGCACAGATACGCAGTATTTT. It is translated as CSASSSRGTDTQYF.

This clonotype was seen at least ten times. CDR3 protein: CASSRRELASTGELFF. The CDR3 DNA sequence: TGTGCCAGCAGTCGAAGAGAACTAGCTTCCACCGGGGAGCTGTTTTTT. This chain connects TRBV27 to TRBJ2-2, with D maybe TRBD2 (6 bases). The V and J ends lost 5 bases and 4 bases respectively, with 17 bases between them. The germline V gene has CDR1 MNHEY and CDR2 SMNVEV (reference sequence). The CDR3 loop spans 16 amino acids.

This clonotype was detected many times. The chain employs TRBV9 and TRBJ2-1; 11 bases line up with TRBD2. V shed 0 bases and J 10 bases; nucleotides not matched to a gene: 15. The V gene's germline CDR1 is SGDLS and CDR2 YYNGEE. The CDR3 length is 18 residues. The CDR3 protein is CASSVAMLAGGGPTEQFF. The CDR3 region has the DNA TGTGCCAGCAGCGTAGCTATGCTAGCGGGAGGCGGCCCCACGGAGCAGTTCTTC.

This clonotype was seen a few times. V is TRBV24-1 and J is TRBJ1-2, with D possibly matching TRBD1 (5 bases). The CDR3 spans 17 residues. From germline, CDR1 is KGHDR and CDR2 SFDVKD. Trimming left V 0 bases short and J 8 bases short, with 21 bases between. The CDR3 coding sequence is TGTGCCACCAGTGATTTGTGTCTCGAGGTAGAGCGGGGCGGCTACACCTTC. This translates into CATSDLCLEVERGGYTF.

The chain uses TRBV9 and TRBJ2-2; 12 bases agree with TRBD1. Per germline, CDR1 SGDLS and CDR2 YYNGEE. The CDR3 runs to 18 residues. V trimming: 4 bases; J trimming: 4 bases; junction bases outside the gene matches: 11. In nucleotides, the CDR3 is TGTGCCAGCAGCCCGGGACAGGGGGCGTTAGGATTCACCGGGGAGCTGTTTTTT. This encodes CASSPGQGALGFTGELFF.

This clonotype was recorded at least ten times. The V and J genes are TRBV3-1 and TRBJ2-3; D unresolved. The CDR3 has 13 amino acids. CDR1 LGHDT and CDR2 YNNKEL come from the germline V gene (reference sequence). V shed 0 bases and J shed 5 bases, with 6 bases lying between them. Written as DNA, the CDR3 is TGTGCCAGCAGCCAAGATTACAGAGATACGCAGTATTTT. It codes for CASSQDYRDTQYF.

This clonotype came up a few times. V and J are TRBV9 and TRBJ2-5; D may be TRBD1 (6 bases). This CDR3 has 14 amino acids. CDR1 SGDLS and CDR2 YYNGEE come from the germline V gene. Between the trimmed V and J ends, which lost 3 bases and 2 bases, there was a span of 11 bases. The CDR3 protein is CASSAAQGQETQYF. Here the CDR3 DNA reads TGTGCCAGCAGCGCGGCACAGGGTCAAGAGACCCAGTACTTC.

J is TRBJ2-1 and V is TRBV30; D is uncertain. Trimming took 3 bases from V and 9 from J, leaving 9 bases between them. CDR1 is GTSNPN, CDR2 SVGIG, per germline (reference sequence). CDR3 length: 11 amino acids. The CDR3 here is CAWSSVGEQFF. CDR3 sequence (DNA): TGTGCCTGGAGCTCTGTTGGTGAGCAGTTCTTC.

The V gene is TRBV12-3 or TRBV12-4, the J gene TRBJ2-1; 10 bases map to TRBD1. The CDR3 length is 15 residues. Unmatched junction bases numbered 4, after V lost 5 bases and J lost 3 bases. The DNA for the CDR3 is TGTGCCAGCAGTCCCGACAGGGGGCTCTACAATGAGCAGTTCTTC. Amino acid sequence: CASSPDRGLYNEQFF.

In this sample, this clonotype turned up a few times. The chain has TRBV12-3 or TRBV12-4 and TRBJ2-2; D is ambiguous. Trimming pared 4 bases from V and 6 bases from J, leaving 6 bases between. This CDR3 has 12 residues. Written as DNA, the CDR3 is TGTGCCAGCAGTTGGGCTGCCGGGGAGCTGTTTTTT. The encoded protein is CASSWAAGELFF.

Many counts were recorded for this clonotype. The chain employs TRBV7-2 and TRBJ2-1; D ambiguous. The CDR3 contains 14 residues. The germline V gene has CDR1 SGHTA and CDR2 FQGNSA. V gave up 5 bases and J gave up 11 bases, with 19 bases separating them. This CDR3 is CASSPPTLELQQFF. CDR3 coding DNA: TGTGCCAGCAGCCCCCCCACCCTCGAGCTACAGCAGTTCTTC. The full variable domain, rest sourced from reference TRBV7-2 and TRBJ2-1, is GAGVSQSPSNKVTEKGKDVELRCDPISGHTALYWYRQSLGQGLEFLIYFQGNSAPDKSGLPSDRFSAERTGGSVSTLTIQRTQQEDSAVYLCASSPPTLELQQFFGPGTRLTVL.